This TCR beta chain derives from a study of T cells in Graves' hyperthyroidism and ophthalmopathy. The study's findings and limits: Among thyroid clonotypes expanded above 0.001, most also appeared in blood. Model predictions of ophthalmopathy came a median approximately 6.5 months before onset. Ophthalmopathy stood apart from stable hyperthyroidism in a 13 V-J model.

V was trimmed by 6 bases and J by 2 bases, leaving 14 bases between them. The CDR3 has 14 amino acids. The germline V gene has CDR1 DFQATT and CDR2 SNEGSKA (reference sequence). On this clonotype: Its cognate antigen is unknown.

RNA transcripts were the template for amplifying TCR beta CDR3 regions. TCR CDR3 underwent first-round RT-PCR with the HTBI primer set. Using its own MiXCR run on the multiplex PCR reads, TCRdb lists one record per CDR3 protein. The sample shows 550,000 to 600,000 distinct CDR3 sequences, about half of them seen only once. Used for diagnoses were clinical symptoms, serum thyroxine and TRAb, thyroid ultrasound and orbital computed tomography. This chain uses TRBV20-1 with TRBJ1-5, with D perhaps matching TRBD1 (5 bases). This receptor was taken from an adult woman with Graves' disease, either hyperthyroidism or ophthalmopathy (not recorded which). Sequencing was done on a sample of peripheral blood or thyroid tissue (not recorded which). CDR3 region: CSATPGGRNQPQHF. The CDR3 bases are TGCAGTGCCACGCCGGGGGGACGCAATCAGCCCCAGCATTTT.